This TCR beta chain was obtained from a study of blood T cell repertoires in COVID-19. Study context: COVID-19 samples, acute and convalescent, were from the United States, Italy and Spain. Nucleic acid was either cDNA or gDNA, and it came from T cells, B-cell-depleted T cells, or PBMCs.

Methods used by the authors: Scientists estimated how many nucleated cells there were by amplifying reference gene primers. Assay used: immunoSEQ multiplex PCR; TCRdb lists only in-frame clones, some missing. D and trimming come from the DNA, and the V and J calls and clone size come from that table. The data show some 170,000 clones, with about 85% seen just once and less than 9% held by the top ten. The CDR3 covers 16 residues. Trimming took 4 bases from V and 2 from J; bases not matched to a gene: 6. CDR1 is MDHEN and CDR2 is SYDVKM in the germline V gene. This receptor was taken from an older woman with acute or convalescent COVID-19. This sequence joins TRBV28 and TRBJ2-5; 11 positions match TRBD2. Input material: peripheral blood. CDR3 sequence reads: CASSSLGLAGQETQYF. The CDR3 coding sequence is TGTGCCAGCAGTTCCCTAGGACTAGCGGGTCAAGAGACCCAGTACTTC.